Following are 27 T cell receptor beta chains from one sample sequenced in a study of OX40 agonist ivuxolimab in advanced cancers. TCRdb keeps only in-frame clones here, not all; method: immunoSEQ multiplex PCR. This sample has around 97,000 clones, with about 80% found just once. Sequences were derived from CD4+ or CD8+ T cells sorted from blood, sampled in a trial of the OX40 agonist ivuxolimab. Source of these receptors: an adult with an advanced solid tumor such as melanoma, head and neck, liver or kidney cancer.

This clone has only a few counts. This chain links TRBV7-6 with TRBJ1-4; TRBD1 might be the D (6 bases). The ends were cut back, 2 bases at V and 8 bases at J, with 6 bases in the middle. From germline, CDR1 is SGHVS and CDR2 FNYEAQ. The CDR3 totals 12 residues. Written as DNA, the CDR3 is TGTGCCAGCAGCTTAAGGGGGGAAAAACTGTTTTTT. Translating gives CASSLRGEKLFF.

The chain has TRBV9 and TRBJ2-1; D uncertain. CDR3 length: 15 amino acids. V was cut by 0 bases and J by 4 bases, with 11 bases left in between. Germline CDR1 is SGDLS and CDR2 is YYNGEE. CDR3 sequence reads: CASSVEVALYNEQFF. CDR3 nucleotide sequence: TGTGCCAGCAGCGTAGAGGTAGCATTGTACAATGAGCAGTTCTTC.

This chain links TRBV7-3 with TRBJ2-1; 14 bases line up with TRBD2. The J segment lost 12 bases and the V segment lost 4 bases, leaving 5 bases of the junction unmatched. Germline lookup yields CDR1 SGHTA and CDR2 FQGTGA. The CDR3 length is 14 residues. CDR3 protein: CASSSRTSGGLQFF. The CDR3, as DNA: TGTGCCAGCAGCTCACGGACTAGCGGGGGGTTGCAGTTCTTC.

This clone has just one count. The gene calls are TRBV7-9 and TRBJ2-3; 8 positions match TRBD1. The length of the CDR3 is 15 residues. Per germline, CDR1 SEHNR and CDR2 FQNEAQ (reference sequence). With V trimmed by 5 bases and J by 2 bases, 6 bases remained unmatched. The CDR3 DNA follows: TGTGCCAGCAGCAAAGGGGACAGGCCCACAGATACGCAGTATTTT. It specifies CASSKGDRPTDTQYF.

The gene calls are TRBV27 and TRBJ1-4; D gene ambiguous. This CDR3 region has 16 residues. V was shortened by 1 base and J by 4 bases, with 13 bases between the two germline ends. Germline V CDR1 and CDR2: MNHEY, SMNVEV (reference sequence). This CDR3 is CASSLFFQWGNEKLFF. The CDR3 DNA reads TGTGCCAGCAGTTTATTCTTCCAGTGGGGTAATGAAAAACTGTTTTTT.

The rearrangement links TRBV25-1 to TRBJ2-5; D unclear. The CDR3 has 11 amino acids. V was trimmed by 4 bases and J by 11 bases, leaving 11 bases between them. Germline lookup yields CDR1 MGHDK and CDR2 SYGVNS. For the CDR3, the DNA is TGTGCCAGCAGTGGGAGTCTTGGGCAGTACTTC. This codes for CASSGSLGQYF. The full variable domain, in which reference TRBV25-1 and TRBJ2-5 provide the parts outside the CDR3, is EADIYQTPRYLVIGTGKKITLECSQTMGHDKMYWYQQDPGMELHLIHYSYGVNSTEKGDLSSESTVSRIRTEHFPLTLESARPSHTSQYLCASSGSLGQYFGPGTRLLVL.

The V call is TRBV5-1, the J call TRBJ1-5; D uncertain. The germline V and J ends were trimmed by 2 bases and 3 bases, with 12 bases remaining between them. The CDR3 has 15 amino acids. Looked up from germline, CDR1 is SGHRS and CDR2 is YFSETQ. The DNA for the CDR3 is TGCGCCAGCAGCTTTGGGCTCCATTCCAATCAGCCCCAGCATTTT. It codes for CASSFGLHSNQPQHF.

This sequence joins TRBV18 and TRBJ2-5; D gene ambiguous. V lost 6 bases and J lost 2, with 4 bases in between. The CDR3 has 11 residues. Germline loops: CDR1 KGHSH, CDR2 LQKENI. This chain's CDR3 is CASSGQETQYF. In nucleotides, the CDR3 is TGTGCCAGCTCCGGGCAAGAGACCCAGTACTTC. Using reference TRBV18 and TRBJ2-5 for the parts outside the CDR3, the full variable domain is NAGVMQNPRHLVRRRGQEARLRCSPMKGHSHVYWYRQLPEEGLKFMVYLQKENIIDESGMPKERFSAEFPKEGPSILRIQQVVRGDSAAYFCASSGQETQYFGPGTRLLVL.

The chain has TRBV7-9 and TRBJ1-2, with D uncertain. V gave up 1 base and J gave up 4 bases, with 4 bases separating them. The CDR3 length is 12 residues. Germline CDR1 and CDR2: SEHNR and FQNEAQ (reference sequence). The CDR3 loop is CASSLEPYGYTF. CDR3 nucleotide sequence: TGTGCCAGCAGCTTAGAGCCCTATGGCTACACCTTC.

The V gene is TRBV18, the J gene TRBJ2-1; TRBD1 aligns across 7 bases. This CDR3 is built from 14 residues. V shed 6 bases, J shed 3 bases, and the junction held 5 bases outside the gene matches. CDR1 is KGHSH, CDR2 LQKENI, per germline. The CDR3 protein is CASSRQGYYNEQFF. In DNA form, the CDR3 reads TGTGCCAGCTCGCGACAGGGATACTACAATGAGCAGTTCTTC.

This clone was counted a few times. The genes are TRBV18 and TRBJ1-4; D unclear. Trimming pared 3 bases from V and 7 bases from J, leaving 18 bases between. CDR3 length: 16 residues. Germline CDR1 KGHSH, CDR2 LQKENI. Here the CDR3 reads CASSPAAPGRGEKLFF. CDR3 in DNA: TGTGCCAGCTCACCCGCCGCCCCCGGGCGTGGTGAAAAACTGTTTTTT.

The V and J genes are TRBV5-1 and TRBJ2-3; 7 bases agree with TRBD2. CDR3 length equals 15 residues. Germline CDR1 and CDR2: SGHRS and YFSETQ. V gave up 4 bases and J gave up 2 bases; unmatched junction bases: 7. DNA for the CDR3: TGCGCCAGCAGCATCACCGGGACTAACACAGATACGCAGTATTTT. It yields the protein CASSITGTNTDTQYF.

This clone was counted a few times. The rearrangement joins TRBV5-8 to TRBJ1-5, with a weak D call TRBD1 (5 bases). Between the trimmed V and J ends, which lost 2 bases and 2 bases, there was a span of 17 bases. The CDR3 spans 17 residues. CDR1 and CDR2 (germline): SGHTS, YDEGEE. In nucleotides, the CDR3 is TGTGCCAGCAGCTTTTACCAGGGCAAGGTGCGCAATCAGCCCCAGCATTTT. Protein: CASSFYQGKVRNQPQHF. The entire variable domain, with the rest obtained from reference TRBV5-8 and TRBJ1-5, is as follows: EAGVTQSPTHLIKTRGQQATLRCSPISGHTSVYWYQQALGLGLQFLLWYDEGEERNRGNFPPRFSGRQFPNYSSELNVNALELEDSALYLCASSFYQGKVRNQPQHFGDGTRLSIL.

The chain employs TRBV5-8 and TRBJ1-4; 10 bases agree with TRBD1. J lost 8 bases, V lost 4 bases, and 11 bases had no gene match. The V gene's germline CDR1 is SGHTS and CDR2 YDEGEE. CDR3 size: 16 residues. In DNA form, the CDR3 reads TGTGCCAGCAGCATGCGAAGGGACAGGGGTCGGGAAAAACTGTTTTTT. It is translated as CASSMRRDRGREKLFF.

The J gene is TRBJ2-3, the V gene TRBV10-3, with 15 nucleotides matching TRBD2. The CDR3 is 19 residues long. V dropped 4 bases and J dropped 0; count of bases not matched to a gene: 8. CDR1 is ENHRY, CDR2 SYGVKD, per germline. CDR3 nucleotide sequence: TGTGCCATCAGTGTCGTTGGACTAGCGGGGGGGATTAGCACAGATACGCAGTATTTT. It is translated as CAISVVGLAGGISTDTQYF.

This chain joins TRBV6-5 and TRBJ2-7; no clear D. CDR3 size: 15 residues. V lost 2 bases and J 0 bases, leaving 11 bases between the germline ends. CDR1 MNHEY and CDR2 SVGAGI come from the germline V gene. CDR3 sequence reads: CASSYPKVGSYEQYF. Here the CDR3 DNA reads TGTGCCAGCAGTTACCCTAAAGTGGGCTCCTACGAGCAGTACTTC.

This clone was observed a handful of times. V gene TRBV27 combines with J gene TRBJ2-3; a weak D match, TRBD1 (6 bases). The CDR3 loop spans 15 amino acids. Germline CDR1 MNHEY, CDR2 SMNVEV (reference sequence). The V end was cut by 5 bases, the J end by 2 bases, with 14 bases between. The CDR3 reads CASSHWTDYTDTQYF. The CDR3, as DNA: TGTGCCAGCAGTCATTGGACAGACTACACAGATACGCAGTATTTT.

The gene calls are TRBV6-6 and TRBJ1-2; 10 nucleotides match TRBD1. CDR1 and CDR2 from the germline V gene are MNHNY and SVGAGI (reference sequence). J gave up 1 base and V 10 bases, and 9 bases lay outside the gene matches. The CDR3 contains 15 residues. CDR3 in DNA: TGTGCCACCCGCTTGGGACAGGGGCGTAACTATGGCTACACCTTC. It translates to CATRLGQGRNYGYTF.

The rearrangement links TRBV7-8 to TRBJ2-6, with unresolved D. CDR3 length: 16 residues. The V end lost 4 bases, the J end lost 2 bases, and 12 bases lay between the germline ends. Per the germline V gene, CDR1 is SGHVS and CDR2 is FQNEAQ. CDR3 protein: CASSSTWTPGANVLTF. The CDR3 DNA follows: TGTGCCAGCAGCTCCACGTGGACCCCTGGGGCCAACGTCCTGACTTTC.

This chain connects TRBV5-1 to TRBJ2-5; D is perhaps TRBD1 (5 bases). This CDR3 is 14 amino acids long. V lost 0 bases and J lost 2, with 8 bases in between. Germline V gives CDR1 SGHRS, CDR2 YFSETQ. The CDR3 coding sequence is TGCGCCAGCAGCTTGGTAGGGGCACAAGAGACCCAGTACTTC. Translation: CASSLVGAQETQYF.

The sample holds one count of this clone. The chain has TRBV9 and TRBJ1-1, with D unclear. This CDR3 contains 13 residues. Trimming left V 4 bases short and J 1 base short, with 8 bases between. Germline CDR1 SGDLS, CDR2 YYNGEE. This CDR3 is CASSSRGNTEAFF. The CDR3 DNA reads TGTGCCAGCAGCTCGCGGGGGAACACTGAAGCTTTCTTT.

V is TRBV18 and J is TRBJ2-3, with 15 bases fitting TRBD2. In germline, CDR1 is KGHSH, CDR2 LQKENI. V was clipped by 2 bases and J by 4 bases; unmatched bases: 13. This CDR3 spans 20 amino acids. The CDR3 bases are TGTGCCAGCTCACCAAATGGACTAGCGGGAGGGCCGATTACAGCAGATACGCAGTATTTT. Protein sequence: CASSPNGLAGGPITADTQYF.

This clone has a handful of counts. The chain joins TRBV19 to TRBJ2-6, with D unclear. In germline, CDR1 is LNHDA, CDR2 SQIVND (reference sequence). V was shortened by 3 bases and J by 1 base, with 10 bases between the two germline ends. The CDR3 is made up of 16 amino acids. The CDR3 nucleotides read TGTGCCAGTAGTATTCGGGCAGGATCTGGGGCCAACGTCCTGACTTTC. Protein product: CASSIRAGSGANVLTF.

The genes are TRBV29-1 and TRBJ2-7, with D unresolved. CDR1 and CDR2 from the germline V gene are SQVTM and ANQGSEA. The CDR3 runs 12 residues. The V end was cut by 3 bases, the J end by 2 bases, with 8 bases between. CDR3: CSVEPGPYEQYF. The CDR3 DNA reads TGCAGCGTTGAGCCAGGTCCCTACGAGCAGTACTTC.

V gene TRBV7-9 combines with J gene TRBJ2-1, with 10 positions matching TRBD1. The length of the CDR3 is 15 residues. V was pared by 5 bases and J by 0 bases, with 1 base of the junction left unmatched. Germline loops: CDR1 SEHNR, CDR2 FQNEAQ (reference sequence). CDR3: CASSRTGGSYNEQFF. The CDR3 coding sequence is TGTGCCAGCAGCAGGACAGGGGGCTCCTACAATGAGCAGTTCTTC.

The V gene is TRBV19, the J gene TRBJ1-5; D gene unclear. CDR3 length: 13 residues. The V gene lost 3 bases and the J gene lost 0 bases, with 3 bases spanning the gap. The germline CDR1 and CDR2 sequences are LNHDA and SQIVND (reference sequence). The CDR3 here is CASSMNSNQPQHF. The CDR3 coding sequence is TGTGCCAGTAGTATGAATAGCAATCAGCCCCAGCATTTT.

This clone occurred once. The chain joins TRBV4-2 to TRBJ2-5; maybe TRBD1 (6 bases). CDR1 is LGHNA and CDR2 is YNFKEQ in the germline V gene. This CDR3 has 15 residues. V was shortened by 1 base and J by 2 bases, with 11 bases between the two germline ends. CDR3: CASSQGTEPQETQYF. For the CDR3, the DNA is TGTGCCAGCAGCCAAGGGACAGAGCCGCAAGAGACCCAGTACTTC.